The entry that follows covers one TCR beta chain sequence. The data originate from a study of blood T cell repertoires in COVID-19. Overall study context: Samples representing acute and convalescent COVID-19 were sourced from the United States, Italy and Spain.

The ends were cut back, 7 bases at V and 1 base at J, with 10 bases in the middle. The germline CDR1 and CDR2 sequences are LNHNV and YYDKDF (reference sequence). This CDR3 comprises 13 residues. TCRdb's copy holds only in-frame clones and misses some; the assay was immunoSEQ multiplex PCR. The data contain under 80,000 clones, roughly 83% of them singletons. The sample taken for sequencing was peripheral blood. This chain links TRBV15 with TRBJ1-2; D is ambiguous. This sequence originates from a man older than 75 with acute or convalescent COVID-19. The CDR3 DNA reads TGTGCCACCACCCTTGGCAGTAACTATGGCTACACCTTC. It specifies CATTLGSNYGYTF.